The 18 T cell receptor beta chains in this list originate from one sample, sequenced in a study of cytomegalovirus exposure and HLA in healthy donors. PCR amplification relied on 60 Vbeta primers (plus 13 Jbeta primers). The data were produced by immunoSEQ multiplex PCR, yet TCRdb's version contains in-frame clones alone and is incomplete. The table has 90,000 to 120,000 clones, around 72% seen once. Sequencing was carried out using PBMCs. Receptor source: a male donor in good health and CMV-seropositive.

The chain joins TRBV19 to TRBJ2-7, with D perhaps TRBD2 (6 bases). The CDR3 loop spans 15 amino acids. Germline CDR1 LNHDA, CDR2 SQIVND (reference sequence). The V end was cut by 3 bases, the J end by 3 bases, with 15 bases between. The CDR3 DNA reads TGTGCCAGTAGTATTGCCTCGGGAGCGCTCTACGAGCAGTACTTC. Protein: CASSIASGALYEQYF.

The chain links TRBV7-9 to TRBJ2-7; a weak D match, TRBD1 (6 bases). The CDR3 runs to 13 residues. The V gene lost 6 bases and the J gene lost 5 bases, with 14 bases spanning the gap. The V gene's germline CDR1 is SEHNR and CDR2 FQNEAQ (reference sequence). The chain's CDR3 is CASRGDTRHEQYF. As DNA, the CDR3 is TGTGCCAGCAGAGGGGACACCAGACACGAGCAGTACTTC.

The rearrangement uses TRBV7-3 and TRBJ2-1; TRBD2 aligns across 8 bases. The CDR3 is 14 amino acids. The V and J ends lost 2 bases and 7 bases, in that order; junction bases with no gene match: 4. Germline assignment: CDR1 SGHTA and CDR2 FQGTGA. DNA of the CDR3: TGTGCCAGCAGCTTAGTTGGCGGGGGGAATGAGCAGTTCTTC. Amino acids: CASSLVGGGNEQFF.

The CDR3 reads CASRVGGKGEQYF. The CDR3 DNA reads TGTGCCAGCCGTGTGGGGGGGAAGGGCGAGCAGTACTTC. The V call is TRBV6-1, the J call TRBJ2-7; 7 bases fit TRBD2. The CDR3 covers 13 residues. Germline CDR1 is MNHNS and CDR2 is SASEGT. V dropped 8 bases and J dropped 6; count of bases not matched to a gene: 10.

V and J are TRBV5-1 and TRBJ2-2; 8 bases are shared with TRBD1. With V trimmed by 0 bases and J by 5 bases, 6 bases remained unmatched. The CDR3 spans 16 residues. Germline assignment: CDR1 SGHRS and CDR2 YFSETQ. DNA of the CDR3: TGCGCCAGCAGCTTGGACAGGGGGATTAAGACCGGGGAGCTGTTTTTT. This sequence encodes CASSLDRGIKTGELFF.

The V gene is TRBV7-9, the J gene TRBJ1-6; TRBD1 might be the D (5 bases). This CDR3 contains 15 residues. Germline CDR1 reads SEHNR; CDR2 reads FQNEAQ (reference sequence). V was pared by 1 base and J by 6 bases, with 10 bases between. The CDR3 DNA is TGTGCCAGCAGCTTAGATGCGACAGCTAATTCACCCCTCCACTTT. Protein product: CASSLDATANSPLHF.

This clone came up a few times. This chain links TRBV7-2 with TRBJ1-1, with 9 bases that match TRBD1. Germline V gives CDR1 SGHTA, CDR2 FQGNSA. This CDR3 has 12 residues. The V gene end was trimmed by 8 bases and the J gene end by 5 bases; junction bases not matched to a gene: 3. The CDR3 protein is CASGQGRTEAFF. The CDR3 bases are TGTGCCAGCGGACAGGGGAGGACTGAAGCTTTCTTT.

The chain recombines TRBV19 with TRBJ1-1; no firm D call. Trimming removed 1 base from V and 3 bases from J, with 12 bases in between. The CDR3 contains 15 residues. Germline V CDR1 and CDR2: LNHDA, SQIVND (reference sequence). CDR3 nucleotides: TGTGCCAGTAGTATAGGGGGAGGGCGTGACACTGAAGCTTTCTTT. Translating it yields CASSIGGGRDTEAFF. Together with reference TRBV19 and TRBJ1-1, the CDR3 gives the full variable domain: DGGITQSPKYLFRKEGQNVTLSCEQNLNHDAMYWYRQDPGQGLRLIYYSQIVNDFQKGDIAEGYSVSREKKESFPLTVTSAQKNPTAFYLCASSIGGGRDTEAFFGQGTRLTVV.

V gene TRBV6-1 combines with J gene TRBJ2-3, with 9 bases identical to TRBD1. The CDR3 sequence is 13 residues long. CDR1 is MNHNS, CDR2 SASEGT, per germline. Germline trimming cut 3 bases from V and 13 bases from J; bases unmatched to any gene: 8. The CDR3 region is CASSDGETGGEYF. CDR3 in DNA: TGTGCCAGCAGTGACGGAGAGACAGGGGGAGAGTATTTT.

J is TRBJ2-6 and V is TRBV7-2; possibly TRBD2 for D (5 bases). Germline lookup yields CDR1 SGHTA and CDR2 FQGNSA. V was pared by 3 bases and J by 1 base, with 13 bases between. The CDR3 covers 17 residues. CDR3 amino acids: CASSLRARSSGANVLTF. The CDR3 bases are TGTGCCAGCAGCTTGCGGGCCCGCAGTTCTGGGGCCAACGTCCTGACTTTC.

The chain is built from TRBV14 and TRBJ1-6; D gene unclear. Deletions cut 3 bases from V and 7 bases from J, with 13 bases between. This CDR3 contains 15 residues. CDR1 and CDR2 from the germline V gene are SGHDN and FVKESK. As DNA, the CDR3 is TGTGCCAGCAGCCAGACCCGGGGATCGAATTCACCCCTCCACTTT. The encoded protein is CASSQTRGSNSPLHF.

This clone was detected only a few times. The chain recombines TRBV6-4 with TRBJ2-1; tentatively, D is TRBD2 (6 bases). Between the trimmed V and J ends, which lost 4 bases and 4 bases, there was a span of 11 bases. This CDR3 has 14 residues. Germline assignment: CDR1 MRHNA and CDR2 SNTAGT. The CDR3 DNA sequence: TGTGCCAGCAGTGTCGGGGGACCTTACAATGAGCAGTTCTTC. Translation: CASSVGGPYNEQFF.

Notes on this clone: Germline is not matched at one junction end, which may reflect a read error. The rearrangement uses TRBV7-9 and TRBJ2-7, with TRBD2 matching 8 bases. The CDR3 sequence is 15 residues long. Germline values: CDR1 SEHNR, CDR2 FQNEAQ (reference sequence). The CDR3 region is CSSSSAGRGDYEQYF. The CDR3 region has the DNA TGTTCCAGCAGCTCTGCCGGGCGGGGGGACTACGAGCAGTACTTC.

V and J are TRBV2 and TRBJ2-5, with D perhaps TRBD1 (6 bases). The CDR3 is made up of 15 amino acids. The germline gives CDR1 SNHLY, CDR2 FYNNEI. The V end lost 6 bases, the J end lost 5 bases, and 19 bases lay between the germline ends. The CDR3 DNA follows: TGTGCCAGCAGGTACCAGGGCCCTACAGGGGAGACCCAGTACTTC. Translated, it gives CASRYQGPTGETQYF.

The chain is built from TRBV7-8 and TRBJ2-1; 16 positions agree with TRBD2. The CDR3 totals 19 residues. Trimming took 2 bases from V and 4 from J; bases not matched to a gene: 8. Germline V gene sequence: CDR1 SGHVS, CDR2 FQNEAQ. CDR3 amino acids: CASSLLGLGLAGGYNEQFF. CDR3 bases: TGTGCCAGCAGCTTATTGGGTCTGGGACTAGCGGGGGGGTACAATGAGCAGTTCTTC. Combining the CDR3 with reference TRBV7-8 and TRBJ2-1 gives the whole variable domain GAGVSQSPRYKVAKRGQDVALRCDPISGHVSLFWYQQALGQGPEFLTYFQNEAQLDKSGLPSDRFFAERPEGSVSTLKIQRTQQEDSAVYLCASSLLGLGLAGGYNEQFFGPGTRLTVL.

V is TRBV5-1 and J is TRBJ2-2, with 10 bases fitting TRBD2. The V gene's germline CDR1 is SGHRS and CDR2 YFSETQ. The CDR3 has 15 amino acids. Unmatched junction bases numbered 3, after V lost 4 bases and J lost 3 bases. The CDR3 sequence is CASSPLAGDTGELFF. The CDR3 DNA is TGCGCCAGCAGCCCGCTAGCGGGGGACACCGGGGAGCTGTTTTTT.

J is TRBJ1-3 and V is TRBV28; D call uncertain. Germline CDR1 MDHEN, CDR2 SYDVKM. There are 14 residues in the CDR3. With 3 bases removed from V and 2 bases from J, the gap between germline ends came to 8 bases. CDR3 sequence (DNA): TGTGCCAGCAGTTTCCGGTTAACTGGAAACACCATATATTTT. As protein: CASSFRLTGNTIYF.

This clone appeared a few times. The chain couples TRBV6-5 to TRBJ1-3, with D unresolved. V lost 5 bases to trimming and J lost 6 bases, with 11 bases between them. Germline V gene data show CDR1 as MNHEY and CDR2 as SVGAGI. CDR3 length: 13 amino acids. CDR3 nucleotide sequence: TGTGCCAGCAGTAGAGGTGCCGAAAACACCATATATTTT. Residues: CASSRGAENTIYF.